The 6 T cell receptor beta chains below come from one sample, sequenced in a study of cytomegalovirus exposure and HLA in healthy donors. It was with 60 Vbeta and 13 Jbeta primers that the PCR ran. Sequenced by immunoSEQ multiplex PCR; TCRdb stores in-frame clones only, minus some. The table lists 110,000 to 150,000 clones, roughly 80% of them singletons. Sequenced input: PBMCs. These receptors originate from a female donor in good health and CMV-seronegative.

The J gene is TRBJ2-2, the V gene TRBV5-1; D perhaps matches TRBD1 (6 bases). Trimming removed 4 bases from V and 0 bases from J, with 7 bases in between. Germline values: CDR1 SGHRS, CDR2 YFSETQ. The CDR3 is 14 residues long. The CDR3 spells CASSRTANTGELFF. The CDR3 nucleotides read TGCGCCAGCAGCCGGACAGCGAACACCGGGGAGCTGTTTTTT.

The rearrangement joins TRBV18 to TRBJ1-5; 7 bases line up with TRBD1. This CDR3 comprises 15 residues. J gave up 7 bases and V 2 bases, and 8 bases lay outside the gene matches. Germline V gives CDR1 KGHSH, CDR2 LQKENI. Here the CDR3 reads CASSPGTAGGQPQHF. The CDR3 coding sequence is TGTGCCAGCTCACCAGGGACAGCTGGGGGGCAGCCCCAGCATTTT.

The gene calls are TRBV10-2 and TRBJ2-1, with 11 bases fitting TRBD2. The V gene's germline CDR1 is WSHSY and CDR2 SAAADI. This CDR3 region has 15 residues. V was pared by 8 bases and J by 2 bases, with 5 bases of the junction left unmatched. The CDR3, as DNA: TGCGCCAGCCGTAGCGGGAGGGAACCCTACAATGAGCAGTTCTTC. Translating it yields CASRSGREPYNEQFF.

The V call is TRBV7-3, the J call TRBJ2-1; 7 bases map to TRBD1. Germline CDR1 reads SGHTA; CDR2 reads FQGTGA. This CDR3 spans 15 amino acids. Trimming cost V 6 bases and J 2 bases; bases outside gene matches: 7. Here the CDR3 reads CASSRQGATYNEQFF. Here the CDR3 DNA reads TGTGCCAGCAGTCGACAGGGAGCAACCTACAATGAGCAGTTCTTC.

V and J are TRBV4-3 and TRBJ2-3; tentative D call: TRBD2 (5 bases). Per germline, CDR1 LGHNA and CDR2 YSLEER. The V end lost 10 bases, the J end lost 2 bases, and 19 bases lay between the germline ends. CDR3 length: 15 residues. CDR3 sequence reads: CATREGKEVTDTQYF. DNA for the CDR3: TGCGCCACCCGAGAGGGCAAGGAGGTCACAGATACGCAGTATTTT.

The gene calls are TRBV28 and TRBJ1-2, with D uncertain. With 2 bases removed from V and 2 bases from J, the gap between germline ends came to 6 bases. The CDR3 is 13 amino acids. CDR1 is MDHEN and CDR2 is SYDVKM in the germline V gene. The CDR3 coding sequence is TGTGCCAGCAGTTTACCAGGAAACTATGGCTACACCTTC. This sequence encodes CASSLPGNYGYTF.